Below, 8 T cell receptor beta chains from the same sample are listed, as sequenced in a study of T cell responses to AZD1222 COVID-19 vaccine. Using immunoSEQ multiplex PCR, the repertoire was profiled, and TCRdb retains in-frame clones only, with some absent. The table shows approximately 140,000 clones, with 75% to 95% occurring only once. The starting material was peripheral blood, obtained on day 0 of MenACWY control vaccination. Receptor source: an adult in good health.

This chain joins TRBV6-6 and TRBJ2-1, with unresolved D. The CDR3 loop spans 13 amino acids. Germline CDR1 is MNHNY and CDR2 is SVGAGI (reference sequence). Trimming pared 8 bases from V and 5 bases from J, leaving 13 bases between. The DNA for the CDR3 is TGTGCCAGCGGACCGACTCCTGACAATGAGCAGTTCTTC. Amino acids: CASGPTPDNEQFF.

V and J are TRBV2 and TRBJ1-2; D gene uncertain. The V end was cut by 4 bases, the J end by 9 bases, with 15 bases between. This CDR3 comprises 13 residues. Germline V gives CDR1 SNHLY, CDR2 FYNNEI. In DNA, the CDR3 is TGTGCCAGCAGTGGGGAACCGACCCCCCGCTACACCTTC. Amino acids: CASSGEPTPRYTF.

The rearrangement joins TRBV12-3 or TRBV12-4 to TRBJ2-7, with a possible D match to TRBD1 (5 bases). This CDR3 is 13 amino acids long. The V end was cut by 3 bases, the J end by 3 bases, with 9 bases between. The CDR3 sequence: CASSFSQVYEQYF. CDR3 bases: TGTGCCAGCAGTTTCTCACAGGTCTACGAGCAGTACTTC.

The rearrangement joins TRBV11-2 to TRBJ2-4; D call uncertain. Germline CDR1 reads SGHAT; CDR2 reads FQNNGV. V was pared by 0 bases and J by 4 bases, with 10 bases between. This CDR3 is built from 15 residues. This chain's CDR3 is CASSLDRRPKNIQYF. Here the CDR3 DNA reads TGTGCCAGCAGCTTAGACCGACGGCCGAAAAACATTCAGTACTTC.

The genes are TRBV5-1 and TRBJ1-5; 8 positions match TRBD1. The V and J ends lost 2 bases and 2 bases, in that order; junction bases with no gene match: 6. CDR3 size: 16 residues. In germline, CDR1 is SGHRS, CDR2 YFSETQ. In DNA, the CDR3 is TGCGCCAGCAGCTTAACCGGACAGGGAGGCAATCAGCCCCAGCATTTT. Amino acids: CASSLTGQGGNQPQHF.

This chain connects TRBV10-2 to TRBJ2-5; 8 bases line up with TRBD1. Germline values: CDR1 WSHSY, CDR2 SAAADI. Trimming took 6 bases from V and 2 from J; bases not matched to a gene: 11. The CDR3 length is 16 residues. DNA of the CDR3: TGCGCCAGCAGATCCTCAGGGGGCGCAGGTCAAGAGACCCAGTACTTC. It is translated as CASRSSGGAGQETQYF.

The chain joins TRBV3-1 (or the pseudogene TRBV3-2) to TRBJ2-1; 9 bases map to TRBD2. This CDR3 contains 13 residues. Losses at the gene ends were 6 bases for V and 12 bases for J; bases not matched to a gene: 9. CDR1 is LGHDT, CDR2 YNNKEL, per germline (reference sequence). The CDR3 here is CASSETSGVRQFF. DNA for the CDR3: TGTGCCAGCAGTGAGACTAGCGGAGTGCGGCAGTTCTTC.

The chain has TRBV5-1 and TRBJ2-3; weak D call: TRBD1 (5 bases). Trimming pared 7 bases from V and 4 bases from J, leaving 10 bases between. Germline loops: CDR1 SGHRS, CDR2 YFSETQ. CDR3 length: 12 residues. The CDR3 nucleotides read TGCGCCAGCGCCCTAGGGGCAGATACGCAGTATTTT. This sequence encodes CASALGADTQYF.